What follows are 2 T cell receptor beta chains derived from one specimen sequenced in a study of a mutant IDH1 vaccine in newly diagnosed glioma (dated by TCRdb to the early 2020s). The antigens these receptors bind are not known. The time point label on this specimen signifies: week 47, end of study. Each vaccine dose, consisting of 300 ug of a 20-mer mutant IDH1 peptide in Montanide, was administered subcutaneously with topical imiquimod. Library creation used the immunoSEQ multiplex PCR assay. Entries here come from immuneACCESS through TCRdb and include only in-frame sequences with V and J called. Some clones fail to appear in such tables; in the studies checked, an unresolved V gene covers under half of the shortfall, and the cause of the remainder is unknown. The sample table records over 80,000 clones; roughly 77% of these occur just once. The top ten clonotypes cover roughly 5.2% of the sample.

This material consisted of PBMCs, taken from a glioma patient whose treatment included an IDH1 peptide vaccine. The receptors come from a man aged 35 to 55 with glioma.

J is TRBJ2-1 and V is TRBV4-1, with D perhaps matching TRBD1 or TRBD2 (6 bases each). V lost 1 base and J lost 1, with 11 bases in between. CDR1 is MGHRA, CDR2 YSYEKL, per germline. This CDR3 comprises 16 residues. CDR3 residues: CASSQGVGGSYNEQFF. Here the CDR3 DNA reads TGCGCCAGCAGCCAAGGGGTAGGGGGGTCCTACAATGAGCAGTTCTTC.

The chain couples TRBV4-3 to TRBJ1-1; TRBD1 matches 7 bases. Germline V gives CDR1 LGHNA, CDR2 YSLEER. This CDR3 contains 12 residues. Losses at the gene ends were 0 bases for V and 8 bases for J; bases not matched to a gene: 0. CDR3 in amino acids: CASSQDRGEAFF. The CDR3 DNA reads TGCGCCAGCAGCCAAGACAGGGGGGAAGCTTTCTTT.